The clone carrying this T cell receptor (beta chain) was picked up many times. The antigen remains undetermined. Lactation, pregnancy, other autoimmune disease or uncontrolled infection excluded patients. Using over 8.5 ml of fresh peripheral blood, PBMCs were prepared. Amplified TCR beta CDR3 regions derived from RNA transcripts. Carried out on the TCR CDR3, a first-round RT-PCR used the HTBI primer set. TCRdb itself ran the multiplex PCR reads through MiXCR, one entry per CDR3 protein. Of over 650,000 distinct CDR3 sequences detected, 15% to 20% appear once; the ten largest clones hold under 10%. This CDR3 has 15 residues. Germline V gene sequence: CDR1 MNHEY, CDR2 SMNVEV (reference sequence). Unmatched junction bases numbered 12, after V lost 4 bases and J lost 7 bases. This specimen comes from a study of T cells in Graves' hyperthyroidism and ophthalmopathy. General study points: Blood also carried most thyroid clonotypes expanded above 0.001.

The chain is built from TRBV27 and TRBJ2-5; TRBD2 agrees at 7 bases. The specimen was blood. This receptor was taken from a man aged 18 to 29 with Graves' hyperthyroidism. The CDR3 sequence: CASSSLGRDHGTQYF. Written as DNA, the CDR3 is TGTGCCAGCAGTTCCCTAGGGAGGGACCATGGGACCCAGTACTTC.